This is a list of T cell receptor beta chains from one sample in a study of T cells after yellow fever vaccination. TCRdb reprocessed the 5' RACE reads via MiXCR and lists one record per CDR3 protein. The sample has fewer than 450,000 distinct CDR3 sequences; approximately 10% are singletons. The sequences come from PBMCs, collected on the day of the first yellow fever vaccination. These TCRs come from a man aged 18-30 years who received the YFV17D yellow fever vaccine. The CDR3 runs from the conserved cysteine through the conserved F or W. D genes are given only for firm matches. For some rows the clone size is stated as once, few or many, or as a class when expanded; others skip it.

>TRBD2|TRBV7-9|TRBJ2-7|.
CASSPSGGLSYEQYF
TGTGCCAGCAGCCCTAGCGGGGGGCTTTCCTACGAGCAGTACTTC
>.|TRBV6-5|TRBJ1-1|.
CASRKTTSQAFF
TGTGCCAGCAGGAAGACGACAAGCCAAGCTTTCTTT
>TRBD2|TRBV13|TRBJ2-7|medium-sized
CASSPKTSSGGARSYEQYF
TGTGCCAGCAGCCCAAAGACCTCTAGCGGGGGGGCCCGGTCCTACGAGCAGTACTTC
>.|TRBV20-1|TRBJ2-3|.
CSAAIAASTDTQYF
TGCAGTGCCGCGATTGCCGCTAGCACAGATACGCAGTATTTT
>.|TRBV7-9|TRBJ1-4|few
CASDQGKGEKLFF
TGTGCCAGCGACCAGGGGAAGGGTGAAAAACTGTTTTTT
>.|TRBV6-5|TRBJ1-6|.
CASSYSLVPAGQYNSPLHF
TGTGCCAGCAGTTACTCGTTGGTTCCGGCAGGGCAATATAATTCACCCCTCCACTTT
>TRBD2|TRBV7-6|TRBJ2-1|few
CASSLRPLAGEGQFF
TGTGCCAGCAGCTTAAGGCCCCTAGCGGGGGAGGGACAGTTCTTC
>.|TRBV6-5|TRBJ1-2|.
CASSSLPGLRDGYTF
TGTGCCAGCAGTTCTCTTCCCGGGCTCCGGGATGGCTACACCTTC
>.|TRBV29-1|TRBJ2-3|few
CSVETVRGDTQYF
TGCAGCGTTGAAACGGTCCGGGGAGATACGCAGTATTTT
>.|TRBV13|TRBJ2-1|few
CASSLVAGQQNEQFF
TGTGCCAGCAGCTTAGTGGCCGGGCAACAGAATGAGCAGTTCTTC
>TRBD2|TRBV27|TRBJ2-4|.
CASSPRSSSGELAKNIQYF
TGTGCCAGCAGTCCTAGATCCTCTAGCGGGGAACTAGCCAAAAACATTCAGTACTTC
>.|TRBV12-3/TRBV12-4|TRBJ1-2|.
CASSFRAITNGYTF
TGTGCCAGCAGTTTTAGGGCGATCACCAATGGCTACACCTTC
>TRBD1|TRBV29-1|TRBJ2-5|.
CSVVPWGQGEETQYF
TGCAGCGTTGTCCCTTGGGGCCAGGGGGAAGAGACCCAGTACTTC
>.|TRBV7-2|TRBJ2-7|.
CASSLRRGGGEQYF
TGTGCCAGCAGCTTAAGAAGGGGCGGTGGCGAGCAGTACTTC
>.|TRBV10-1|TRBJ2-1|few
CASSGDISSYNEQFF
TGCGCCAGCAGTGGGGACATTAGCTCCTACAATGAGCAGTTCTTC
>.|TRBV4-2|TRBJ2-3|many
CASSQEGGGLPDTQYF
TGTGCCAGCAGCCAAGAGGGCGGGGGCCTTCCAGATACGCAGTATTTT
>.|TRBV12-3/TRBV12-4|TRBJ2-1|few
CASSRGTPTLQFF
TGTGCCAGCAGTAGAGGGACTCCCACGTTACAGTTCTTC
>.|TRBV25-1|TRBJ1-2|once
CASSARGGVGNYGYTF
TGTGCCAGCAGCGCCCGGGGGGGGGTAGGAAACTATGGCTACACCTTC
>.|TRBV25-1|TRBJ2-3|few
CASSEPGTVTDTQYF
TGTGCCAGCAGTGAACCGGGGACTGTTACAGATACGCAGTATTTT
>TRBD1|TRBV19|TRBJ1-2|.
CASSIKGTGTVYGYTF
TGTGCCAGTAGTATAAAAGGAACCGGGACAGTCTATGGCTACACCTTC
>.|TRBV5-1|TRBJ2-1|.
CASSLEPQGRNEQFF
TGCGCCAGCAGCTTGGAACCCCAGGGGCGGAATGAGCAGTTCTTC
>.|TRBV7-3|TRBJ2-2|many
CASSPFTTANTGELFF
TGTGCCAGCAGCCCCTTTACGACAGCGAACACCGGGGAGCTGTTTTTT
>.|TRBV4-2|TRBJ1-2|.
CASSQDLWQGTSYTF
TGTGCCAGCAGCCAAGATCTCTGGCAGGGGACGAGCTACACCTTC
>.|TRBV3-1|TRBJ2-1|many
CASSLRDASGSEQFF
TGTGCCAGCAGCCTACGGGACGCCAGCGGTTCTGAGCAGTTCTTC
>TRBD2|TRBV4-3|TRBJ2-1|few
CASGDSGGTYSEQFF
TGCGCCAGCGGGGATAGCGGGGGGACTTACAGTGAGCAGTTCTTC
>.|TRBV6-5|TRBJ2-1|.
CASSSASENEQFF
TGTGCCAGCAGTTCAGCGAGCGAAAATGAGCAGTTCTTC
>TRBD1|TRBV5-1|TRBJ1-1|many
CASSLGRTGNTEAFF
TGCGCCAGCAGCTTGGGAAGGACAGGGAACACTGAAGCTTTCTTT
>TRBD2|TRBV9|TRBJ2-1|few
CASSVNRLAGGPSAYNEQFF
TGTGCCAGCAGCGTTAATAGACTAGCGGGGGGGCCCAGCGCCTACAATGAGCAGTTCTTC
>.|TRBV4-3|TRBJ2-5|.
CASSLGRWGTVRTQYF
TGCGCCAGCAGCCTGGGGAGGTGGGGGACCGTGAGGACCCAGTACTTC
>.|TRBV6-1|TRBJ1-1|few
CASSEGEEGSTEAFF
TGTGCCAGCAGTGAAGGGGAAGAAGGGTCGACTGAAGCTTTCTTT
>.|TRBV7-9|TRBJ2-1|.
CASTILEDHEQFF
TGTGCCAGCACCATATTAGAGGATCATGAGCAGTTCTTC
>.|TRBV5-6|TRBJ1-2|.
CASRAGTGYTF
TGTGCCAGCAGGGCAGGAACCGGCTACACCTTC
>.|TRBV5-4|TRBJ2-3|.
CASSAESQGLLGTDTQYF
TGTGCCAGCAGCGCCGAGTCACAGGGTCTGCTAGGCACAGATACGCAGTATTTT
>TRBD1|TRBV12-3/TRBV12-4|TRBJ2-6|few
CASSLTRTGNVLTF
TGTGCCAGCAGTTTAACCCGGACAGGAAACGTCCTGACTTTC
>TRBD1|TRBV20-1|TRBJ2-1|.
CSAAGGNYNEQFF
TGCAGTGCGGCAGGGGGAAACTACAATGAGCAGTTCTTC
>.|TRBV30|TRBJ2-7|few
CAWSVWGEQYF
TGTGCCTGGAGTGTATGGGGGGAGCAGTACTTC
>.|TRBV20-1|TRBJ2-2|.
CSALSQGTAGELFF
TGCAGTGCTTTATCCCAGGGGACCGCCGGGGAGCTGTTTTTT
>.|TRBV7-9|TRBJ1-4|few
CASSLEGRTVATNEKLFF
TGTGCCAGCAGCTTAGAGGGCAGGACAGTAGCAACTAATGAAAAACTGTTTTTT
>.|TRBV14|TRBJ2-3|.
CASSHPGQSTDTQYF
TGTGCCAGCAGCCACCCTGGACAGAGCACAGATACGCAGTATTTT
>.|TRBV7-7|TRBJ2-3|.
CASSLGSYGDTQYF
TGTGCTAGCAGCTTAGGTTCCTACGGGGATACGCAGTATTTT
>.|TRBV29-1|TRBJ2-1|few
CSVVGGGLYNEQFF
TGCAGCGTTGTAGGGGGGGGCCTGTACAATGAGCAGTTCTTC
>.|TRBV29-1|TRBJ2-7|.
CSVAGQDTYEQYF
TGCAGCGTAGCGGGACAGGACACCTACGAGCAGTACTTC
>.|TRBV5-5|TRBJ1-1|.
CASSFGPGGLYTEAFF
.
>TRBD2|TRBV23-1|TRBJ2-2|few
CASSQTSGNTGELFF
TGCGCCAGCAGTCAGACTAGCGGGAACACCGGGGAGCTGTTTTTT
>.|TRBV20-1|TRBJ1-5|few
CSARSFGGGSNQPQHF
TGCAGTGCTAGAAGCTTCGGGGGGGGCAGCAATCAGCCCCAGCATTTT
>TRBD1|TRBV6-2/TRBV6-3|TRBJ2-7|.
CASSNLRTGNFYEQYF
TGTGCCAGCAGCAACCTGAGGACAGGGAATTTCTACGAGCAGTACTTC
>TRBD2|TRBV5-1|TRBJ2-3|many
CASSLGLAGADTQYF
TGCGCCAGCAGCTTGGGACTAGCGGGGGCAGATACGCAGTATTTT
>.|TRBV5-1|TRBJ1-6|.
CASSFSRDSPLHF
TGCGCCAGCAGCTTCTCAAGGGATTCACCCCTCCACTTT
>.|TRBV13|TRBJ1-1|few
CASSNEDGTEAFF
TGTGCCAGCAGCAACGAGGACGGAACTGAAGCTTTCTTT
>.|TRBV19|TRBJ2-7|.
CASSISPDSYEQYF
TGTGCCAGTAGTATCAGCCCCGACAGCTACGAGCAGTACTTC
>.|TRBV15|TRBJ1-1|.
CATSRASGENTEAFF
TGTGCCACCAGCAGGGCCTCAGGGGAGAACACTGAAGCTTTCTTT
>.|TRBV6-1|TRBJ1-5|.
CASSGFGISNQPQHF
TGTGCCAGCAGTGGTTTCGGGATTAGCAATCAGCCCCAGCATTTT